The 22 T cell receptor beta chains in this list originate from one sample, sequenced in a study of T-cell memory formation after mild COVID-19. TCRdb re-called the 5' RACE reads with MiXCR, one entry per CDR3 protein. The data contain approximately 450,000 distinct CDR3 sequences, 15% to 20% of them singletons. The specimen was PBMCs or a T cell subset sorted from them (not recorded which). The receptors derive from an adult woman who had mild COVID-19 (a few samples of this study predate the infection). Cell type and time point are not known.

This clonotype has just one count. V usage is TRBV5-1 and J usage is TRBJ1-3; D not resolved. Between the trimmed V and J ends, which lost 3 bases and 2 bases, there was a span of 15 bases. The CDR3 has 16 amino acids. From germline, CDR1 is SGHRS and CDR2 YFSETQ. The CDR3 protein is CASSWGLGRAGNTIYF. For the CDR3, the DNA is TGCGCCAGCAGCTGGGGTCTGGGCCGAGCTGGAAACACCATATATTTT.

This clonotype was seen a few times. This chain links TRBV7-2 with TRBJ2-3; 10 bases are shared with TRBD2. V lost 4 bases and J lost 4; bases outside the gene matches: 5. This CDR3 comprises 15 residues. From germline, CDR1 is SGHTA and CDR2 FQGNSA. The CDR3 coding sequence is TGTGCCAGCAGCTCCCTAGCGGGAGCCCCAGATACGCAGTATTTT. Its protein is CASSSLAGAPDTQYF.

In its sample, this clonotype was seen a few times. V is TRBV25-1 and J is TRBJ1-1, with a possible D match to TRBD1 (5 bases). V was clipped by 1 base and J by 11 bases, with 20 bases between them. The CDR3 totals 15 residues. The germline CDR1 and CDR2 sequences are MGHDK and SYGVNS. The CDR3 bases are TGTGCCAGCAGTGAATCGGTAGGCAGGGCAGGGACGGCTTTCTTT. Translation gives CASSESVGRAGTAFF.

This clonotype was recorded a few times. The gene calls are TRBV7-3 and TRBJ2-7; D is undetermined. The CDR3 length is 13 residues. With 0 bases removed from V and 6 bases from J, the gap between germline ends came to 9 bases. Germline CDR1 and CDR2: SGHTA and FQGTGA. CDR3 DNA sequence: TGTGCCAGCAGCTTAACCGCCTTGGGCGAGCAGTACTTC. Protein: CASSLTALGEQYF.

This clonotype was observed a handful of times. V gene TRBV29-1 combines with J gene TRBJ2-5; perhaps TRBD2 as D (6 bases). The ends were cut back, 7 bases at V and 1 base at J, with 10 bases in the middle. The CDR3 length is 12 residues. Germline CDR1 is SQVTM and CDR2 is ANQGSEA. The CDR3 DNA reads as TGCAGCGCGGAGGGTTCCCAAGAGACCCAGTACTTC. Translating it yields CSAEGSQETQYF.

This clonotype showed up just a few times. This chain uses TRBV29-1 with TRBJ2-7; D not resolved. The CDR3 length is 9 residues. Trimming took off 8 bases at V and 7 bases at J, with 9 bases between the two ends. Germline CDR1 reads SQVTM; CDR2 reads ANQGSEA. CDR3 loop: CSHEWEQYF. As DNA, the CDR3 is TGCAGCCACGAGTGGGAGCAGTACTTC.

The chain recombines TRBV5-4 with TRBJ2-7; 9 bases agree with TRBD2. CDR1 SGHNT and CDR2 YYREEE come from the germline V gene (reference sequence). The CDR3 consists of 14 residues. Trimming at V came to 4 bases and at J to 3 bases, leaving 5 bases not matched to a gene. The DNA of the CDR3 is TGTGCCAGCAGCGCAGCGGGGGGCCTCTACGAGCAGTACTTC. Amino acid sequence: CASSAAGGLYEQYF.

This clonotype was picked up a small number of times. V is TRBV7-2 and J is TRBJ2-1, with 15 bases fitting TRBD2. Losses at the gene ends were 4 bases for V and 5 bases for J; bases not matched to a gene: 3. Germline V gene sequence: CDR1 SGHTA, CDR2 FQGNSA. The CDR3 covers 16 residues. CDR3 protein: CASSSGTSGRNNEQFF. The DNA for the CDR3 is TGTGCCAGCAGCTCGGGGACTAGCGGGAGGAACAATGAGCAGTTCTTC.

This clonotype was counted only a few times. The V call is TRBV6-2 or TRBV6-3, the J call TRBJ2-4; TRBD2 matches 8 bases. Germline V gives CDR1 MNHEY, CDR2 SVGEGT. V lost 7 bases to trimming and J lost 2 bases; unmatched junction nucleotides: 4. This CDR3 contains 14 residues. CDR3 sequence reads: CASTLAGSKNIQYF. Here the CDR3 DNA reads TGTGCCAGCACGTTAGCGGGATCCAAAAACATTCAGTACTTC.

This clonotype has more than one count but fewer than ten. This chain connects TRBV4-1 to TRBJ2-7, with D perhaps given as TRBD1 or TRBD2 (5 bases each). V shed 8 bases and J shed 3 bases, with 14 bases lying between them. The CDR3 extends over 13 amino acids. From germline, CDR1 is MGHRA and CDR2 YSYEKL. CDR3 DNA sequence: TGCGCCAGCGCTCCCGGGGCGAGCTACGAGCAGTACTTC. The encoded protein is CASAPGASYEQYF.

The CDR3 DNA is TGTGCCACCAGTGATTTGATTAGGGGAGAGACCCAGTACTTC. The encoded protein is CATSDLIRGETQYF. This rearrangement joins TRBV24-1 to TRBJ2-5; possible D gene TRBD1, 5 bases. Trimming took 0 bases from V and 4 from J, leaving 8 bases between them. This CDR3 is 14 amino acids long. Germline assignment: CDR1 KGHDR and CDR2 SFDVKD.

For the CDR3, the DNA is TGTGCCAGCAGCCAAGAAGACTCTCCGGGGTACAATGAGCAGTTCTTC. As protein: CASSQEDSPGYNEQFF. The rearrangement joins TRBV4-2 to TRBJ2-1; possible D gene TRBD2, 5 bases. The CDR3 covers 16 residues. Per germline, CDR1 LGHNA and CDR2 YNFKEQ. Trimming shortened V by 0 bases and J by 4 bases, and 13 bases separated the two germline ends.

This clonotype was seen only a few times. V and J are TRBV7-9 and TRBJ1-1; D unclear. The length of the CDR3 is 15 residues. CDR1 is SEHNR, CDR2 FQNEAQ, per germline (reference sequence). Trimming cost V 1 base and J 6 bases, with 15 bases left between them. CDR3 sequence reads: CASSLVGGRSPEAFF. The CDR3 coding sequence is TGTGCCAGCAGCTTAGTAGGCGGTCGTAGCCCTGAAGCTTTCTTT.

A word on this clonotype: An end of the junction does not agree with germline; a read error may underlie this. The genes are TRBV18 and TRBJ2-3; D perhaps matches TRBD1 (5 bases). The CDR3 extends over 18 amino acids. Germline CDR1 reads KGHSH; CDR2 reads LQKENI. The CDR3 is CASSPLQGPGLVRDTQYF. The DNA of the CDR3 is TGTGCCAGCTCGCCACTCCAGGGTCCGGGCCTAGTTAGAGATACGCAGTATTTT.

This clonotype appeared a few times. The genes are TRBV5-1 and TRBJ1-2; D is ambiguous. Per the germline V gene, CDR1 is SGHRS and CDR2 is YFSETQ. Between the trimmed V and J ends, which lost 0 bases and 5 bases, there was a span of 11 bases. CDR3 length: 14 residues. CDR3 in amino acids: CASSLDGRSYGYTF. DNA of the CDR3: TGCGCCAGCAGCTTGGATGGCAGGTCATATGGCTACACCTTC.

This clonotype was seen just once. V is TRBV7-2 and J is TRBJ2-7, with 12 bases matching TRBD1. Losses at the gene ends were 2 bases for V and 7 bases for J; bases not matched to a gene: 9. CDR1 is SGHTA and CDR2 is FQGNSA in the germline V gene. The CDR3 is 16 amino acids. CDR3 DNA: TGTGCCAGCAGCTTACACCCGGGACAGGGGGCGTGGGAGCAGTACTTC. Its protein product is CASSLHPGQGAWEQYF.

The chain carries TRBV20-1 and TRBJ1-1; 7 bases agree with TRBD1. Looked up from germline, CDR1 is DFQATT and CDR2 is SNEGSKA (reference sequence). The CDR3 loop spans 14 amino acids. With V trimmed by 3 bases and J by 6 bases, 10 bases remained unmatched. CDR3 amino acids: CSASEEARGAEAFF. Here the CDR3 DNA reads TGCAGTGCTAGTGAGGAGGCCAGGGGGGCTGAAGCTTTCTTT.

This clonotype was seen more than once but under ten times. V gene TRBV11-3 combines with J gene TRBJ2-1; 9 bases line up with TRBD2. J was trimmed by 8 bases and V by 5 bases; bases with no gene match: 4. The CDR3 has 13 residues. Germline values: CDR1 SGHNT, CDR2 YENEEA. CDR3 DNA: TGTGCCAGCAGCGGGGGACTAGCCCATGAGCAGTTCTTC. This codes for CASSGGLAHEQFF. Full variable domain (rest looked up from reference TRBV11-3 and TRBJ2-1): EAGVVQSPRYKIIEKKQPVAFWCNPISGHNTLYWYLQNLGQGPELLIRYENEEAVDDSQLPKDRFSAERLKGVDSTLKIQPAELGDSAVYLCASSGGLAHEQFFGPGTRLTVL.

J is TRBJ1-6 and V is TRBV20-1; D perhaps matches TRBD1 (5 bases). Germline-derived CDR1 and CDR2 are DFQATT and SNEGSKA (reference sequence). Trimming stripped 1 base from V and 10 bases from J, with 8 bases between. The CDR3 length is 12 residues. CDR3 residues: CSARAGYSPLHF. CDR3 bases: TGCAGTGCTAGAGCAGGGTACTCACCCCTCCACTTT.

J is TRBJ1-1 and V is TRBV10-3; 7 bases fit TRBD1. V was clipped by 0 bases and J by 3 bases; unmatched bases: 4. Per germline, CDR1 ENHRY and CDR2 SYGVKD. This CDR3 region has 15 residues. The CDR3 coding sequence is TGTGCCATCAGTGAGTCGAAGGGGGCGGACACTGAAGCTTTCTTT. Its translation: CAISESKGADTEAFF.

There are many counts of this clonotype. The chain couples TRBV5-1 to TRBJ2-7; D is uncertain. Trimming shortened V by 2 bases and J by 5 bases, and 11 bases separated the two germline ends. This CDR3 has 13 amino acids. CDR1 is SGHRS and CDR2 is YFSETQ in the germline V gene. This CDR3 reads CASSFYTSDEQYF. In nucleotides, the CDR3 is TGCGCCAGCAGCTTCTACACTTCGGACGAGCAGTACTTC.

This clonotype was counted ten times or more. The CDR3 region is CASSALGGDSNQPQHF. The CDR3 nucleotides are TGTGCCAGCAGCGCTCTTGGGGGGGATAGCAATCAGCCCCAGCATTTT. The chain links TRBV5-5 to TRBJ1-5; D might be TRBD1 (5 bases). The CDR3 is made up of 16 amino acids. Trimming took off 4 bases at V and 0 bases at J, with 14 bases between the two ends. Germline V gives CDR1 SGHKS, CDR2 YYEKEE (reference sequence). The whole variable domain, remainder taken from reference TRBV5-5 and TRBJ1-5, is DAGVTQSPTHLIKTRGQQVTLRCSPISGHKSVSWYQQVLGQGPQFIFQYYEKEERGRGNFPDRFSARQFPNYSSELNVNALLLGDSALYLCASSALGGDSNQPQHFGDGTRLSIL.